This T cell receptor (beta chain) was captured by sequencing in a study of blood T cell repertoires in COVID-19. At the level of the study: Samples taken during acute and convalescent COVID-19 were collected in the United States, Italy and Spain. The analysed material was cDNA or gDNA that came from T cells, B-cell-depleted T cells, or PBMCs.

The authors' processing: Estimation of nucleated cell counts was performed using reference gene primer amplification. Using immunoSEQ multiplex PCR, the repertoire was profiled, and TCRdb retains in-frame clones only, with some absent. V and J calls and clone size are as listed in that table; D and trimming were resolved from the DNA. Of approximately 9,500 clones listed, 89% were seen once; the top ten hold 5.5% to 6%. The germline V and J ends were trimmed by 8 bases and 6 bases, with 11 bases remaining between them. Germline CDR1 is SGHTA and CDR2 is FQGTGA. This CDR3 spans 12 amino acids. The V and J genes are TRBV7-3 and TRBJ2-1; tentative D call: TRBD2 (6 bases). This TCR was sampled from a human donor in a cohort sampled during active COVID-19. The sample comprised peripheral blood. CDR3 region: CASGSSGNEQFF. The CDR3 DNA is TGTGCCAGCGGGAGTAGCGGCAATGAGCAGTTCTTC.